This T cell receptor (beta chain) was identified during a study of cytomegalovirus exposure and HLA in healthy donors. A note on this clone: The target antigen is unknown.

Primers: 60 Vbeta forward and 13 Jbeta reverse. Sequencing used immunoSEQ multiplex PCR; TCRdb keeps in-frame clones, though not all of them. The sample consists of about 93,000 clones, 82% of them appearing once. Whole-study results and caveats: The study designated some 180 TCR beta chains cytomegalovirus-associated. There was a cluster of highly shared sequence variants that was likely a sequencing artifact.

This CDR3 has 15 residues. Germline CDR1 reads SGHDT; CDR2 reads YYEEEE. V lost 2 bases and J lost 2; bases outside the gene matches: 6. This chain uses TRBV5-6 with TRBJ2-7; 8 bases fit TRBD1. Sequencing input: PBMCs. This receptor was identified in a man aged 50 to 60 in good health and CMV-seronegative. In DNA, the CDR3 is TGTGCCAGCAGCTTCCGGACAGGGTACACCTACGAGCAGTACTTC. It is translated as CASSFRTGYTYEQYF.